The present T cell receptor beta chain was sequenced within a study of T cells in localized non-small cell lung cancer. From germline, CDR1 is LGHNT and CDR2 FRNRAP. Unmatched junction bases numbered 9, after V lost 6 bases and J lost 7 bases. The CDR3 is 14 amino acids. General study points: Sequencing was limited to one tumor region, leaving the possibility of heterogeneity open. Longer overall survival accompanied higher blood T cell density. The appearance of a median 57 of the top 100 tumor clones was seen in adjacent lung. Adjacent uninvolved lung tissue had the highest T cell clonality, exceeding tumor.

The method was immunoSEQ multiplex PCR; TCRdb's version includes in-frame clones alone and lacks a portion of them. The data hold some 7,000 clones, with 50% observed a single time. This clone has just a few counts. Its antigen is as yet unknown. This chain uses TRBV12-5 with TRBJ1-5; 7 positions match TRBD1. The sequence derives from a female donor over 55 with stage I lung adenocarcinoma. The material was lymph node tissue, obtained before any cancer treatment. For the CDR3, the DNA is TGTGCTAGTGGCCCATCGACAGGGTGGCAGCCCCAGCATTTT. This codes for CASGPSTGWQPQHF. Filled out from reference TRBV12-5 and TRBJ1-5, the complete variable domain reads DARVTQTPRHKVTEMGQEVTMRCQPILGHNTVFWYRQTMMQGLELLAYFRNRAPLDDSGMPKDRFSAEMPDATLATLKIQPSEPRDSAVYFCASGPSTGWQPQHFGDGTRLSIL.